Following are 3 T cell receptor beta chains from one sample sequenced in a study of shared clonotypes between healthy human individuals. Only in-frame clones appear in the TCRdb table, and some are missing; sequencing was by immunoSEQ multiplex PCR. The sample has fewer than 850,000 clones; less than 95% are singletons. Sequencing was performed on memory CD8+ T cells from PBMCs. Subset meaning: CD45RO+ cells pooled with CCR7-negative TemRA cells. Every receptor here comes from a man in his late teens or twenties in good health. Some clones in this sample may be carry-over from other donors' samples.

V and J are TRBV28 and TRBJ2-3; TRBD1 or TRBD2 may be the D gene (6 bases each). The CDR3 length is 17 residues. The germline V gene has CDR1 MDHEN and CDR2 SYDVKM. The V and J ends lost 3 bases and 2 bases respectively, with 18 bases between them. The CDR3 sequence: CASSFPGGGGYTDTQYF. CDR3 nucleotide sequence: TGTGCCAGCAGTTTTCCTGGTGGAGGGGGTTACACAGATACGCAGTATTTT.

The chain is built from TRBV5-1 and TRBJ2-1; no clear D gene. V lost 5 bases to trimming and J lost 6 bases, with 6 bases between them. Germline V gives CDR1 SGHRS, CDR2 YFSETQ. This CDR3 is 11 amino acids long. CDR3 sequence (DNA): TGCGCCAGCAGGGCAGCCAATGAGCAGTTCTTC. This sequence encodes CASRAANEQFF.

This clone showed up just a few times. CDR3 residues: CASSIRASNTEAFF. In nucleotides, the CDR3 is TGTGCCAGTAGTATCAGGGCTTCGAACACTGAAGCTTTCTTT. J is TRBJ1-1 and V is TRBV19; perhaps TRBD1 as D (5 bases). The length of the CDR3 is 14 residues. CDR1 is LNHDA, CDR2 SQIVND, per germline (reference sequence). V lost 3 bases and J 1 base, leaving 9 bases between the germline ends.